The rows below give T cell receptor beta chains drawn from one sample of a study of T-cell memory formation after mild COVID-19. TCRdb fed the 5' RACE reads into MiXCR, producing one record per CDR3 protein. The sample has hundreds of thousands of distinct CDR3 sequences, 25% to 30% seen once; the top ten hold roughly 14%. Material: PBMCs or a T cell subset sorted from them (not recorded which). All receptors come from an adult woman who had mild COVID-19 (a few samples of this study predate the infection). Cell type and time point are not known. Each CDR3 is given with its conserved first and last residue. The order of the fields is clone size, CDR3 length, D gene, J gene, V gene, CDR3 DNA, CDR3 protein. D genes are given only for firm matches. Expanded clones are given a class, and other clones once, few, many or no size at all.

few | 13 | - | TRBJ1-2 | TRBV11-2 | TGTGCCAGCAGCCCGGGGACACTATATGGCTACACCTTC | CASSPGTLYGYTF
- | 18 | TRBD1 | TRBJ1-1 | TRBV30 | TGTGCCTGGAGTGTTAGACAGGGAGGTTGGCGGGGGAACACTGAAGCTTTCTTT | CAWSVRQGGWRGNTEAFF
- | 14 | - | TRBJ2-1 | TRBV18 | TGTGCCAGCTCACCAGGGGTCCCTTACAATGAGCAGTTCTTC | CASSPGVPYNEQFF
- | 13 | - | TRBJ1-5 | TRBV5-4 | TGTGCCAGCAGCTCCGGGGGGGATCAGCCCCAGCATTTT | CASSSGGDQPQHF
- | 14 | - | TRBJ1-1 | TRBV12-3/TRBV12-4 | TGTGCCAGCAGTTTCAGGTCTGTAGGGACTGAAGCTTTCTTT | CASSFRSVGTEAFF
- | 15 | TRBD1 | TRBJ2-7 | TRBV9 | TGTGCCAGCAGCGTAGACGACAGGGGATTCTACGAGCAGTACTTC | CASSVDDRGFYEQYF
- | 17 | - | TRBJ2-6 | TRBV25-1 | TGTGCCAGCAGTGTACAACCAGGGTCCGCGGGGGCCAACGTCCTGACTTTC | CASSVQPGSAGANVLTF
few | 14 | - | TRBJ2-5 | TRBV2 | TGTGCCAGCAGTGGAGGACATTTTGGGGAGACCCAGTACTTC | CASSGGHFGETQYF
- | 13 | - | TRBJ2-4 | TRBV20-1 | TGCAGTGCTAGAGACAGGGGAAGAAACATTCAGTACTTC | CSARDRGRNIQYF
- | 14 | - | TRBJ2-2 | TRBV12-3/TRBV12-4 | TGTGCCAGCAGTTTTCTCGGGGGCATCGGGGAGCTGTTTTTT | CASSFLGGIGELFF
- | 17 | TRBD2 | TRBJ2-1 | TRBV5-1 | TGCGCCAGCAGCGCGGGACTAGCGGGAGGGACCTACAATGAGCAGTTCTTC | CASSAGLAGGTYNEQFF
few | 15 | - | TRBJ2-1 | TRBV7-3 | TGTGCCAGCAGTCCTACAGCGACCCTTTACAATGAGCAGTTCTTC | CASSPTATLYNEQFF
many | 15 | TRBD2 | TRBJ2-1 | TRBV10-3 | TGTGCCATCAGTGAGTCGGGGCTAGCGGGAAATGAGCAGTTCTTC | CAISESGLAGNEQFF
few | 17 | TRBD1 | TRBJ2-1 | TRBV4-3 | TGCGCCAGCAGTTACCTGGTAGAGGGGACAGGGAGGAATGAGCAGTTCTTC | CASSYLVEGTGRNEQFF
few | 15 | TRBD1 | TRBJ1-5 | TRBV6-5 | TGTGCCAGCAGTTACTTACAGGGGGCCGATCAGCCCCAGCATTTT | CASSYLQGADQPQHF
many | 12 | - | TRBJ2-3 | TRBV7-9 | TGTGCCAGCAGCTTATTGGGAGATACGCAGTATTTT | CASSLLGDTQYF
few | 14 | - | TRBJ2-5 | TRBV7-6 | TGTGCCAGCAGCTTAGGGACTGCCAGAGAGACCCAGTACTTC | CASSLGTARETQYF
few | 14 | TRBD2 | TRBJ2-1 | TRBV20-1 | TGCAGTGGCAGAGGCGGGGGTCAGGGAAATGAGCAGTTCTTC | CSGRGGGQGNEQFF
- | 16 | - | TRBJ1-2 | TRBV6-4 | TGTGCCAGCAGTGACTCGGAGGGCGCCGGAAACTATGGCTACACCTTC | CASSDSEGAGNYGYTF
few | 15 | - | TRBJ2-6 | TRBV7-6 | TGTGCCAGCAGCTTAGCCCCCTCTGGGGCCAACGTCCTGACTTTC | CASSLAPSGANVLTF
- | 16 | - | TRBJ2-7 | TRBV5-1 | TGCGCCAGCAGCTTGGAAGTGGCGTCCAGCTCCTACGAGCAGTACTTC | CASSLEVASSSYEQYF
- | 13 | - | TRBJ2-2 | TRBV6-5 | TGTGCCAGCAGGGCAACGAACACCGGGGAGCTGTTTTTT | CASRATNTGELFF
- | 15 | - | TRBJ1-5 | TRBV5-1 | TGCGCCAGCAGCTTGGCTCCAGCTAGAGGGCAGCCCCAGCATTTT | CASSLAPARGQPQHF
- | 14 | - | TRBJ1-5 | TRBV7-6 | TGTGCCAGCAGCTTAGTGGAGGGGTCTCAGCCCCAGCATTTT | CASSLVEGSQPQHF
- | 12 | - | TRBJ2-7 | TRBV7-2 | TGTGCCAGCAGCTTAGACCTCCACGAGCAGTACTTC | CASSLDLHEQYF
- | 16 | TRBD1 | TRBJ2-7 | TRBV15 | TGTGCCACCAGCAGAGGGTCCCGGGACAGGGACTACGAGCAGTACTTC | CATSRGSRDRDYEQYF
- | 14 | TRBD2 | TRBJ2-7 | TRBV7-2 | TGTGCCAGCACTCCTAGCGGGAGCTCCTACGAGCAGTACTTC | CASTPSGSSYEQYF
- | 14 | - | TRBJ1-6 | TRBV7-9 | TGTGCCAGCAGCTTGGGGGCCGCCGAGTCACCCCTCCACTTT | CASSLGAAESPLHF
few | 13 | - | TRBJ2-3 | TRBV29-1 | TGCAGCGTTGAGGGGGCAGGAATGGATACGCAGTATTTT | CSVEGAGMDTQYF
- | 15 | - | TRBJ2-1 | TRBV24-1 | TGTGCCACCAGTGATAGCGTTTCCTCCTACAATGAGCAGTTCTTC | CATSDSVSSYNEQFF
- | 11 | - | TRBJ1-2 | TRBV4-2 | TGTGCCAGCAGCCAAGTGAAAGGCTACACCTTC | CASSQVKGYTF
- | 17 | TRBD2 | TRBJ2-5 | TRBV4-2 | TGTGCCAGCAGCCAAGCGGCTAGCGGGAGTATCGCAGAGACCCAGTACTTC | CASSQAASGSIAETQYF
- | 14 | - | TRBJ2-1 | TRBV6-5 | TGTGCCAGCAGTAAGGACAGTCGAGACAATGAGCAGTTCTTC | CASSKDSRDNEQFF
- | 15 | TRBD2 | TRBJ2-1 | TRBV6-2/TRBV6-3 | TGTGCCAGCAGTTACGGGAGGGTTGGGCGCAATGAGCAGTTCTTC | CASSYGRVGRNEQFF
few | 16 | TRBD2 | TRBJ2-1 | TRBV7-9 | TGTGCCAGCAGCGCTCCTCAAGCGGGGGCTCTCAATGAGCAGTTCTTC | CASSAPQAGALNEQFF
- | 16 | - | TRBJ1-1 | TRBV7-3 | TGTGCCAGCAGCTATCTGGGGGGGAATCCGAACACTGAAGCTTTCTTT | CASSYLGGNPNTEAFF
many | 13 | TRBD1 | TRBJ1-2 | TRBV7-3 | TGTGCCAGCAGCTTCGGGGACAGGGGCGGCTACACCTTC | CASSFGDRGGYTF
few | 18 | TRBD2 | TRBJ2-7 | TRBV7-8 | TGTGCCAGCAGCCTCCCCCCCCCGTCCACGGGACTAGCCTACGAGCAGTACTTC | CASSLPPPSTGLAYEQYF
- | 10 | - | TRBJ2-1 | TRBV24-1 | TGTGCCACGGAGAATGGTGAGCAGTTCTTC | CATENGEQFF
few | 13 | - | TRBJ2-3 | TRBV11-2 | TGTGCCAGCAGCAGAGACAGGTCAGATACGCAGTATTTT | CASSRDRSDTQYF
- | 16 | - | TRBJ1-6 | TRBV7-8 | TGTGCCAGCAGCTTAGCTGGGGGGTCGGGCAATTCACCCCTCCACTTT | CASSLAGGSGNSPLHF
- | 18 | - | TRBJ2-4 | TRBV4-3 | TGCGCCAGCAGCCAAGTCGGGCTGGGGGTGGGGACCAAAAACATTCAGTACTTC | CASSQVGLGVGTKNIQYF
once | 14 | TRBD1 | TRBJ1-1 | TRBV29-1 | TGCAGCGTTCCGGGACAGGGTATGAACACTGAAGCTTTCTTT | CSVPGQGMNTEAFF
- | 15 | - | TRBJ2-1 | TRBV6-5 | TGTGCCAGCAGTTACTCCCCGAATCTCAACACTGAGCAGTTCTTC | CASSYSPNLNTEQFF
once | 13 | - | TRBJ1-1 | TRBV11-1 | TGTGCCAGCAGCTTCTGGGAGAGGACTGAAGCTTTCTTT | CASSFWERTEAFF
- | 13 | - | TRBJ2-5 | TRBV7-9 | TGTGCCAGCAGCTTCCAGGTACAAGAGACCCAGTACTTC | CASSFQVQETQYF
few | 18 | - | TRBJ2-6 | TRBV6-5 | TGTGCCAGCAGTTCGGTCAGGACAGCACTCTCTGGGGCCAACGTCCTGACTTTC | CASSSVRTALSGANVLTF
- | 12 | - | TRBJ2-5 | TRBV19 | TGTGCCAGTAGTGCAGGGTCGGAGACCCAGTACTTC | CASSAGSETQYF
few | 13 | - | TRBJ2-5 | TRBV11-3 | TGTGCCAGCAGCTCGCCGAGAGGAGAGACCCAGTACTTC | CASSSPRGETQYF
few | 13 | - | TRBJ2-1 | TRBV11-1 | TGTGCCAGCAGCTTAGCGTTATACATGGAGCAGTTCTTC | CASSLALYMEQFF
few | 15 | - | TRBJ2-1 | TRBV5-1 | TGCGCCAGCAGCTTGATGGTTAGCGGCTACAATGAGCAGTTCTTC | CASSLMVSGYNEQFF
- | 13 | - | TRBJ2-3 | TRBV19 | TGTGCCAGTAGTAACGGGGTCGAGGATACGCAGTATTTT | CASSNGVEDTQYF
- | 13 | TRBD2 | TRBJ2-1 | TRBV29-1 | TGCAGCGCCGAAGCGGGAGTCACGTTGGCGCCTTTCTTC | CSAEAGVTLAPFF
few | 16 | TRBD2 | TRBJ2-1 | TRBV7-8 | TGTGCCAGCAGCCCCTACAGCGGGAGGGCCTTCAATGAGCAGTTCTTC | CASSPYSGRAFNEQFF
- | 15 | - | TRBJ2-1 | TRBV12-3/TRBV12-4 | TGTGCCAGCAGTTTTAGGCGGGTCTCCTACAATGAGCAGTTCTTC | CASSFRRVSYNEQFF
few | 15 | - | TRBJ1-2 | TRBV18 | TGTGCCAGCTCACCACCGTCTAGAACTAACTATGGCTACACCTTC | CASSPPSRTNYGYTF
- | 13 | - | TRBJ2-7 | TRBV30 | TGTGCCCCTTTCGGGGCCCCACCCTACGAGCAGTACTTC | CAPFGAPPYEQYF